The entry below gives a single TCR beta chain sequence along with its context. Sequencing was performed with immunoSEQ multiplex PCR; in TCRdb, only in-frame clones are kept and a portion is missing. The sample shows fewer than 250,000 clones, about 83% of them seen only once. This sample is part of a study of blood T cell repertoires in COVID-19. Across the study: T cells, B-cell-depleted T cells, or PBMCs provided the cDNA or gDNA that served as material.

The CDR3 totals 18 residues. V shed 4 bases, J shed 7 bases, and the junction held 15 bases outside the gene matches. Per germline, CDR1 MGHRA and CDR2 YSYEKL. Sequencing input: peripheral blood. This TCR was recovered from a human donor in a cohort sampled during active COVID-19. This chain joins TRBV4-1 and TRBJ1-6; 8 bases are a match to TRBD1. The DNA for the CDR3 is TGCGCCAGCAGCCGACAGGGGTCGTTCGGGATCGTCAATTCACCCCTCCACTTT. Encoded protein: CASSRQGSFGIVNSPLHF.